This entry lists 2 T cell receptor beta chains sequenced from one sample in a study of persistence of HIV-infected CD4 T cells. The antigens of these receptors remain unknown. This nonspecific control used anti-CD3/anti-CD28 bead stimulation of CD4+ T cells. Sorting of responding CD4+ T cells relied on upregulated CD40 ligand together with CD69. The immunoSEQ assay was version 4, run in survey mode. Profiling relied on immunoSEQ multiplex PCR, and the TCRdb table lists in-frame clones only, not all of them. The sample records 40,000 or so clones, around 89% being singletons. The source material was CD4+ T cells sorted from PBMCs after roughly 18-hour stimulation, sampled from a patient who received antiretroviral therapy. All receptors come from an adult man with HIV who was CMV-seropositive.

The chain carries TRBV28 and TRBJ1-5, with D possibly being TRBD1 (5 bases). The CDR3 sequence is 15 residues long. CDR1 is MDHEN and CDR2 is SYDVKM in the germline V gene. Trimming pared 2 bases from V and 2 bases from J, leaving 10 bases between. CDR3 DNA: TGTGCCAGCAGTTTACGCCTCAGGGGCAATCAGCCCCAGCATTTT. This gives the protein CASSLRLRGNQPQHF.

V is TRBV6-5 and J is TRBJ1-3; unclear D gene. V was shortened by 7 bases and J by 2 bases, with 12 bases between the two germline ends. The CDR3 covers 14 residues. Germline loops: CDR1 MNHEY, CDR2 SVGAGI. CDR3 sequence reads: CASKTPGAGNTIYF. CDR3 DNA: TGTGCCAGCAAAACTCCCGGTGCTGGAAACACCATATATTTT.